This TCR beta chain was found in a study of OX40 agonist ivuxolimab in advanced cancers. Regarding the research as a whole: Ivuxolimab was an agonistic, fully human IgG2 monoclonal antibody directed against OX40 (CD134), a costimulatory receptor. The dose-escalation cohort was 80% to 90% male with a mean age of about 65 years, ranging from about 20 to 80. Intravenous ivuxolimab was administered to patients every 2 weeks at six dose levels: 0.01, 0.1, 0.3, 1.5, 3 and 10 mg/kg. The point of sequencing TCRbeta in the periphery was to test whether ivuxolimab changed TCR sequence diversity and drove clonal T-cell expansion. Patients were allowed to have had prior anti-PD-1, anti-PD-L1 or anti-CTLA-4 therapy, and around 37% of the dose-escalation patients had previously received checkpoint inhibitors. Among the 50 to 55 dose-escalation patients, some 20 had hepatocellular carcinoma, 15 or so melanoma, 9 renal cell carcinoma and 9 head and neck cancer. Three dose-escalation patients achieved partial responses, one with hepatocellular carcinoma and two with cutaneous melanoma. The paper describes the monotherapy dose-escalation part (N ≈ 50 patients) of the phase I trial of ivuxolimab. Study-level results and caveats: At doses from 0.1 to 3.0 mg/kg, clonal expansion was seen in both CD4+ and CD8+ blood T cells between baseline and week 6. Which antigens the clonally expanded peripheral T cells were specific for was not determined. In partial responders in the 0.1-3.0 mg/kg groups, normalized peripheral clonal expansion was found to be among the lowest, especially among CD8+ T cells. After ivuxolimab, expanded clones were on average more numerous among CD8+ T cells than among CD4+ T cells. Low levels of normalized T-cell clonal expansion were also shown by some nonresponding patients.

Genomic DNA was extracted from sorted cells for sequencing of the TCRbeta CDR3 region. TCRbeta CDR3 regions were sequenced using the immunoSEQ Assay. TCRdb retrieved this table from immuneACCESS and kept in-frame rearrangements only. Not all clones are present; in checked studies, unresolved V genes account for under half, and no reason is known for the remainder. Within this sample are around 20,000 clones, with approximately 84% of them counted one time only. The ten largest clones capture less than 55% of the sample. From cysteine to phenylalanine, the CDR3 is 17 amino acids long. Solely the CDR3 DNA is kept, with 51 bases framed from the first base. The germline V gene sets CDR1 to MNHNS and CDR2 to SASEGT. Ends trimmed: V by 0 bases, J by 1 base; bases unmatched to a gene: 8. The trial excluded patients who had a history of autoimmune disease or were on systemic immunosuppression. In every dose cohort, peripheral blood was drawn for TCR sequencing at baseline, cycle 4 day 1, and cycle 7 day 1. The samples were drawn from a first-in-human, open-label, multicenter phase I dose-escalation trial of ivuxolimab. Adults with locally advanced or metastatic melanoma, renal cell, hepatocellular, or head and neck squamous cell carcinoma were enrolled in the trial. Before TCR sequencing, CD4+ T cells and CD8+ T cells were sorted from peripheral blood as separate populations.

This clone appeared once. Its antigen is currently not known. No base qualities exist here, and no much larger clone lies one base off it. Here the sequenced sample was CD4+ or CD8+ T cells sorted from blood, taken in a trial of the OX40 agonist ivuxolimab. The source is an adult with an advanced solid tumor such as melanoma, head and neck, liver or kidney cancer. The rearranged segments are TRBV6-1 and TRBJ2-5, with 7 bases aligning to TRBD2. Read as DNA, the sequence is TGTGCCAGCAGTGAAGCGTTCACTAGCGCTGTCCAAGAGACCCAGTACTTC. It specifies CASSEAFTSAVQETQYF.